The 23 T cell receptor beta chains in this list originate from one sample, sequenced in a study of T cells after yellow fever vaccination. Using its own MiXCR run on the 5' RACE reads, TCRdb lists one record per CDR3 protein. The sample lists just under 600,000 distinct CDR3 sequences, roughly 13% occurring once. Sequenced material: PBMCs, taken on the day of the yellow fever booster vaccination. The receptors here all came from a man aged 25 to 40 who received the YFV17D yellow fever vaccine.

The chain employs TRBV12-3 or TRBV12-4 and TRBJ2-1; D may be TRBD1 or TRBD2 (6 bases each). The V and J ends lost 7 bases and 8 bases respectively, with 15 bases between them. CDR3 length equals 13 residues. CDR3 sequence: CASTIKGGHEQFF. CDR3 nucleotide sequence: TGTGCCAGCACCATTAAGGGGGGTCATGAGCAGTTCTTC.

This clonotype has a handful of counts. The gene calls are TRBV28 and TRBJ2-1; D gene uncertain. Germline V gene sequence: CDR1 MDHEN, CDR2 SYDVKM. The CDR3 covers 10 residues. V gave up 6 bases and J gave up 10 bases, with 7 bases separating them. The CDR3 loop is CASRHTEQFF. As DNA, the CDR3 is TGTGCCAGCAGGCATACAGAGCAGTTCTTC.

This clonotype was seen more than once but under ten times. The chain is built from TRBV6-2 or TRBV6-3 and TRBJ2-1; 10 bases map to TRBD1. CDR3 length: 15 amino acids. The V segment lost 6 bases and the J segment 4 bases; nucleotides outside the gene matches: 6. Germline CDR1 is MNHEY and CDR2 is SVGEGT. This chain's CDR3 is CASRIGTGDYNEQFF. DNA of the CDR3: TGTGCCAGCAGGATCGGGACAGGGGATTACAATGAGCAGTTCTTC.

At least ten counts were recorded for this clonotype. V usage is TRBV7-2 and J usage is TRBJ2-7, with TRBD2 matching over 10 bases. This CDR3 region has 14 residues. CDR1 is SGHTA, CDR2 FQGNSA, per germline. Trimming took 5 bases from V and 4 from J; bases not matched to a gene: 5. The CDR3: CASSLVAGGYEQYF. The CDR3 DNA sequence: TGTGCCAGCAGCCTTGTAGCGGGGGGATACGAGCAGTACTTC. The full variable domain, with the rest looked up from reference TRBV7-2 and TRBJ2-7, is GAGVSQSPSNKVTEKGKDVELRCDPISGHTALYWYRQSLGQGLEFLIYFQGNSAPDKSGLPSDRFSAERTGGSVSTLTIQRTQQEDSAVYLCASSLVAGGYEQYFGPGTRLTVT.

The chain couples TRBV6-5 to TRBJ2-7; TRBD2 agrees at 10 bases. Germline assignment: CDR1 MNHEY and CDR2 SVGAGI. The CDR3 extends over 15 amino acids. The J segment lost 6 bases and the V segment lost 2 bases, leaving 7 bases of the junction unmatched. The CDR3: CASSYRAGGPGEQYF. DNA for the CDR3: TGTGCCAGCAGTTACCGAGCGGGAGGGCCGGGCGAGCAGTACTTC.

This clonotype showed up just a few times. The V call is TRBV18, the J call TRBJ2-2; D unresolved. CDR1 and CDR2 from the germline V gene are KGHSH and LQKENI. Trimming left V 3 bases short and J 4 bases short, with 12 bases between. The CDR3 loop spans 15 amino acids. For the CDR3, the DNA is TGTGCCAGCTCACCGTCGACTTGGGGCACCGGGGAGCTGTTTTTT. This encodes CASSPSTWGTGELFF.

The V and J genes are TRBV5-1 and TRBJ1-4; 9 bases agree with TRBD1. V was pared by 4 bases and J by 14 bases, with 9 bases of the junction left unmatched. The CDR3 totals 13 residues. Germline V gene data show CDR1 as SGHRS and CDR2 as YFSETQ. CDR3 sequence: CASSDLRTGDLFF. In nucleotides, the CDR3 is TGCGCCAGCAGCGACCTCCGGACAGGGGACCTGTTTTTT.

A few counts support this clonotype. V is TRBV6-4 and J is TRBJ2-7, with D possibly being TRBD2 (6 bases). Germline CDR1 reads MRHNA; CDR2 reads SNTAGT. The CDR3 has 14 amino acids. Deletions cut 2 bases from V and 4 bases from J, with 12 bases between. The CDR3 here is CASSDPGVGYEQYF. As DNA, the CDR3 is TGTGCCAGCAGTGACCCGGGGGTGGGATACGAGCAGTACTTC.

This chain connects TRBV27 to TRBJ1-1; possibly TRBD1 for D (5 bases). The CDR3 loop spans 13 amino acids. Germline V gene sequence: CDR1 MNHEY, CDR2 SMNVEV (reference sequence). V shed 2 bases and J shed 8 bases, with 12 bases lying between them. In nucleotides, the CDR3 is TGTGCCAGCAGTTTAGGGGAGTGGGACGAAGCTTTCTTT. It translates to CASSLGEWDEAFF.

This clonotype has more than one count but fewer than ten. The V gene is TRBV12-3 or TRBV12-4, the J gene TRBJ2-1; the match to TRBD2 covers 9 bases. With 2 bases clipped from V and 10 bases from J, the junction kept 0 bases outside the gene matches. The CDR3 extends over 12 amino acids. CDR3 amino acids: CASSLTSGEQFF. The DNA of the CDR3 is TGTGCCAGCAGTTTAACTAGCGGGGAGCAGTTCTTC.

At least ten counts were recorded for this clonotype. This rearrangement joins TRBV12-3 or TRBV12-4 to TRBJ1-1, with D hard to call. V lost 4 bases, J lost 3 bases, and 9 bases lay in between. This CDR3 region has 13 residues. The CDR3 DNA follows: TGTGCCAGCAGTTCACGAGTTTACACTGAAGCTTTCTTT. Translation gives CASSSRVYTEAFF.

This clonotype appeared a few times. V gene TRBV7-2 combines with J gene TRBJ2-2; D is unresolved. CDR3 length: 15 residues. The ends were cut back, 5 bases at V and 1 base at J, with 11 bases in the middle. The germline V gene encodes CDR1 SGHTA and CDR2 FQGNSA. CDR3 sequence (DNA): TGTGCCAGCAGCCTAAGGCTCGTGAACACCGGGGAGCTGTTTTTT. Amino acid sequence: CASSLRLVNTGELFF.

In this sample, this clonotype turned up a few times. DNA of the CDR3: TGTGCCAGCAGCCAAGACAGGGGGACCTCGCGACCCTACGAGCAGTACTTC. Translation gives CASSQDRGTSRPYEQYF. The chain combines TRBV14 with TRBJ2-7, with 7 bases fitting TRBD1. CDR1 and CDR2 (germline): SGHDN, FVKESK. The CDR3 extends over 17 amino acids. J was trimmed by 2 bases and V by 0 bases; bases with no gene match: 10.

This clonotype was seen more than once but under ten times. V gene TRBV23-1 combines with J gene TRBJ2-5, with 7 bases aligning to TRBD2. TRBV23-1 is treated as an ORF (open reading frame) with a function not yet certain. The CDR3 consists of 15 residues. V lost 3 bases to trimming and J lost 1 base; unmatched junction nucleotides: 5. The CDR3 is CASSHVREVQETQYF. CDR3 DNA: TGCGCCAGCAGTCATGTACGGGAGGTCCAAGAGACCCAGTACTTC.

This clonotype came up a few times. CDR3 amino acids: CASRRVGAQETQYF. For the CDR3, the DNA is TGTGCCAGTAGGAGAGTAGGAGCTCAAGAGACCCAGTACTTC. The chain has TRBV19 and TRBJ2-5; D remains ambiguous. Germline CDR1 reads LNHDA; CDR2 reads SQIVND (reference sequence). CDR3 length: 14 residues. With 6 bases removed from V and 2 bases from J, the gap between germline ends came to 13 bases.

This clonotype was counted between two and nine times. The chain couples TRBV5-5 to TRBJ1-1; 7 bases match TRBD1. In germline, CDR1 is SGHKS, CDR2 YYEKEE (reference sequence). With V trimmed by 4 bases and J by 0 bases, 9 bases remained unmatched. The CDR3 length is 16 residues. CDR3 sequence: CASSQRSGTVNTEAFF. The DNA of the CDR3 is TGTGCCAGCAGCCAACGATCCGGGACAGTGAACACTGAAGCTTTCTTT.

This clonotype was seen a few times. The J gene is TRBJ2-7, the V gene TRBV7-9, with D maybe TRBD1 (5 bases). Trimming left V 1 base short and J 5 bases short, with 12 bases between. The CDR3 runs 14 residues. Germline CDR1 is SEHNR and CDR2 is FQNEAQ (reference sequence). CDR3 loop: CASSLVAGNDEQYF. The CDR3 nucleotides read TGTGCCAGCAGCTTAGTCGCAGGGAACGACGAGCAGTACTTC.

In this sample, this clonotype turned up a few times. The CDR3 here is CSVDPTGGTEAFF. DNA of the CDR3: TGCAGCGTTGATCCCACCGGGGGTACTGAAGCTTTCTTT. The chain is built from TRBV29-1 and TRBJ1-1, with a weak D call TRBD1 (5 bases). This CDR3 comprises 13 residues. The V end lost 3 bases, the J end lost 5 bases, and 13 bases lay between the germline ends. Germline-derived CDR1 and CDR2 are SQVTM and ANQGSEA.

The CDR3 bases are TGTGCCAGCGCCCATAGCGGGAGGCCAAGGAATGAGCAGTTCTTC. Protein sequence: CASAHSGRPRNEQFF. This chain joins TRBV5-6 and TRBJ2-1, with 10 bases aligning to TRBD2. The trim removed 7 bases at V and 7 bases at J, leaving 11 bases unmatched. Germline V CDR1 and CDR2: SGHDT, YYEEEE. This CDR3 has 15 residues.

This sequence joins TRBV29-1 and TRBJ2-1; 11 bases map to TRBD2. The CDR3 loop spans 18 amino acids. V dropped 5 bases and J dropped 0; count of bases not matched to a gene: 12. Germline values: CDR1 SQVTM, CDR2 ANQGSEA. The CDR3 is CSVLAGLAEASSYNEQFF. The CDR3, as DNA: TGCAGCGTTCTGGCGGGACTAGCGGAGGCGAGCTCCTACAATGAGCAGTTCTTC.

This clonotype showed up just a few times. The chain is built from TRBV9 and TRBJ2-7; a weak D match, TRBD2 (5 bases). The V end was cut by 4 bases, the J end by 7 bases, with 21 bases between. Germline V lookup: CDR1 SGDLS, CDR2 YYNGEE. The CDR3 has 15 amino acids. The CDR3 sequence: CASSTSDAPGWEQYF. The CDR3, as DNA: TGTGCCAGCAGCACCTCGGACGCGCCGGGATGGGAGCAGTACTTC.

The rearrangement joins TRBV20-1 to TRBJ2-5, with D possibly being TRBD2 (5 bases). CDR3 length: 12 residues. Germline lookup yields CDR1 DFQATT and CDR2 SNEGSKA (reference sequence). V dropped 6 bases and J dropped 5 bases, with 13 bases sitting between them. Here the CDR3 DNA reads TGCAGTGCCATACTAGTGTCGGAGACCCAGTACTTC. This gives the protein CSAILVSETQYF.

The genes are TRBV7-2 and TRBJ2-5, with TRBD2 matching 7 bases. The CDR3 loop spans 15 amino acids. The V gene end was trimmed by 2 bases and the J gene end by 5 bases; junction bases not matched to a gene: 8. Germline V gene data show CDR1 as SGHTA and CDR2 as FQGNSA. The CDR3 nucleotides are TGTGCCAGCAGCTTACTAGCGGAGCACGCGGAGACCCAGTACTTC. Its translation is CASSLLAEHAETQYF.